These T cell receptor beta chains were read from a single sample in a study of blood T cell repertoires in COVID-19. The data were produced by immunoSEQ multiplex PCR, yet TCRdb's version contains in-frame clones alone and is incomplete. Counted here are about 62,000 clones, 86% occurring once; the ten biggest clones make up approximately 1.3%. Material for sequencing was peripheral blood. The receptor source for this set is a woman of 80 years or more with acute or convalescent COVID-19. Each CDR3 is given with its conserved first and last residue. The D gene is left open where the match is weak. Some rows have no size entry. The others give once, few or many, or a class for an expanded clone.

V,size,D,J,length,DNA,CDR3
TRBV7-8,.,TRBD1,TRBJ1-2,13,TGTGCCAGCAGCTTCAGGGGGCGGGTTAGCTACACCTTC,CASSFRGRVSYTF
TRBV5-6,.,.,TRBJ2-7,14,TGTGCCAGCAGCTACGGGTGGCAGGGAAGAGAGCAGTACTTC,CASSYGWQGREQYF
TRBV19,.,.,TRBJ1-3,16,TGTGCCTCCAGGACACGCGGCTCTTGGTCTGGAAACACCATATATTTT,CASRTRGSWSGNTIYF
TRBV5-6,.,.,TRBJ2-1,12,TGTGCCAGCAGCAGGGGGGGCAATGAGCAGTTCTTC,CASSRGGNEQFF
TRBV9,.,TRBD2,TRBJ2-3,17,TGTGCCAGCAGCCCTCGGAGGACTAGCCCAGAGGCAGATACGCAGTATTTT,CASSPRRTSPEADTQYF
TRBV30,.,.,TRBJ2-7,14,TGTGCCTGGAGGATCCTAGGAGGAACCTACGAGCAGTACTTC,CAWRILGGTYEQYF
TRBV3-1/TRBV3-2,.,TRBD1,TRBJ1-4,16,TGTGCCAGCAGCCAAGCAGACAGGGGCGACCATGAAAAACTGTTTTTT,CASSQADRGDHEKLFF
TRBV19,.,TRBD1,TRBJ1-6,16,TGTGCCAGTAGTAAAATCCCGGGACAGGGCGCCTCACCCCTCCACTTT,CASSKIPGQGASPLHF
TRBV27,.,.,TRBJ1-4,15,TGTGCCAGCAGTCTCCTTGGACAGTTTAATGAAAAACTGTTTTTT,CASSLLGQFNEKLFF
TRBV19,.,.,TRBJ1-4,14,TGTGCCAGTCCTTATGGACAGTTAAATGAAAAACTGTTTTTT,CASPYGQLNEKLFF
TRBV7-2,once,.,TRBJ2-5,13,TGTGCCAGCAGCTCGTACAGGCGAGGGACCCAGTACTTC,CASSSYRRGTQYF
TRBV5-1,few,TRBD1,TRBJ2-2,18,TGCGCCAGCAGCTTGACGGGACAGGGGCTCGCGAACACCGGGGAGCTGTTTTTT,CASSLTGQGLANTGELFF
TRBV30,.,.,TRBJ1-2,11,TGTGCCTGGAGTGTATCCAGAGGCTACACCTTC,CAWSVSRGYTF
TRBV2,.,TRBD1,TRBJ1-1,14,TGTGCCAGCACTCCGCCAGGGGGTCACACTGAAGCTTTCTTT,CASTPPGGHTEAFF
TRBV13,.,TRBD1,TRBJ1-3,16,TGTGCCAGCAGCTCAATGCGGACAGGCTCCGGAAACACCATATATTTT,CASSSMRTGSGNTIYF
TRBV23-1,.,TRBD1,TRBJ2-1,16,TGCGCCAGCAGTCAGTTAGACAGGGGGGATTACAATGAGCAGTTCTTC,CASSQLDRGDYNEQFF